The 18 T cell receptor beta chains listed next were all sequenced from one sample in a study of T cell clonality in common variable immunodeficiency. The protocol was immunoSEQ multiplex PCR, while the TCRdb copy is restricted to in-frame clones and leaves out a portion. There are approximately 45,000 clones in the sample, none observed a single time. Input material: peripheral blood mononuclear cells. Every receptor here comes from a person between 18 and 75 years old in good health.

This clone was found many times. The CDR3 extends 3 residues past the end of the read, so its final part is completed from the germline J gene. The V call is TRBV13, the J call TRBJ1-5; D may be TRBD1 (5 bases). The CDR3 is made up of 14 amino acids. Trimming stripped 5 bases from V and 3 bases from J, with 11 bases between. Looked up from germline, CDR1 is PRHDT and CDR2 is FYEKMQ (reference sequence). The sequenced part of the CDR3 DNA is TGTGCCAGCAGCCGGGGGGGACCCAATCAGCCC. Translating gives CASSRGGPNQP. The whole CDR3 sequence reads CASSRGGPNQPQHF. The whole variable domain, filled in from reference TRBV13 and TRBJ1-5, reads AAGVIQSPRHLIKEKRETATLKCYPIPRHDTVYWYQQGPGQDPQFLISFYEKMQSDKGSIPDRFSAQQFSDYHSELNMSSLELGDSALYFCASSRGGPNQPQHFGDGTRLSIL.

This clone was detected many times. Read data end 3 residues before the CDR3 end; the end is taken from the germline J gene. The chain has TRBV6-1 and TRBJ1-2; unclear D gene. Germline loops: CDR1 MNHNS, CDR2 SASEGT. This CDR3 is 13 amino acids long. The V end lost 2 bases, the J end lost 1 base, and 5 bases lay between the germline ends. Incomplete CDR3 DNA: TGTGCCAGCAGTGAACAGAGTAACTATGGC. It encodes CASSEQSNYG. The CDR3 in full is CASSEQSNYGYTF.

This clone was counted ten times or more. The read ends 3 residues shy of where the CDR3 ends; the end is completed using the germline J gene. J is TRBJ1-2 and V is TRBV20-1, with 7 bases that match TRBD1. The CDR3 sequence is 13 residues long. Germline lookup yields CDR1 DFQATT and CDR2 SNEGSKA (reference sequence). J was trimmed by 3 bases and V by 3 bases; bases with no gene match: 4. This chain's CDR3 is CSASAGTDYGYTF. The DNA read from the CDR3 is TGCAGTGCTAGCGCGGGGACAGACTATGGC.

This clone was counted many times. Incomplete CDR3 DNA: TGTGCCAGCAGCTTTGGTTCCAGCTCCTACAATGAG. This gives the protein CASSFGSSSYNE. The entire CDR3 protein reads CASSFGSSSYNEQFF. V and J are TRBV7-2 and TRBJ2-1; D remains unclear. Coverage ceases 3 residues before the CDR3 finishes, and the germline J gene fills in the end. This CDR3 is 15 amino acids long. Per germline, CDR1 SGHTA and CDR2 FQGNSA. V shed 3 bases and J shed 0 bases, with 9 bases lying between them.

This clone was counted at least ten times. The CDR3 end falls 3 residues outside the read, so it is completed with the germline J gene. This chain links TRBV7-8 with TRBJ1-2; 10 nucleotides align to TRBD1. With V trimmed by 4 bases and J by 4 bases, 12 bases remained unmatched. This CDR3 contains 17 residues. The germline V gene has CDR1 SGHVS and CDR2 FQNEAQ. CDR3 loop: CASSSEGGQGFFYGYTF. The sequenced part of the CDR3 DNA is TGTGCCAGCAGCTCCGAGGGGGGACAGGGGTTCTTCTATGGC.

This clone occurred many times. The read ends 3 residues before the CDR3 terminus; that terminus is restored from the germline J gene. This chain joins TRBV20-1 and TRBJ1-5; a weak D match, TRBD1 (5 bases). This CDR3 has 15 amino acids. V gave up 0 bases and J gave up 5 bases, with 14 bases separating them. Germline values: CDR1 DFQATT, CDR2 SNEGSKA (reference sequence). The CDR3 bases that were read are TGCAGTGCTAGAGATGGGACTGAGGCGGATCAGCCC. Encoded protein: CSARDGTEADQP. The full CDR3 protein is CSARDGTEADQPQHF.

Ten or more counts support this clone. The read stops 3 residues short of the end of the CDR3; the missing end is completed from the germline J gene. The chain couples TRBV14 to TRBJ2-5; 9 bases are a match to TRBD2. The CDR3 has 15 amino acids. The germline gives CDR1 SGHDN, CDR2 FVKESK. J was trimmed by 2 bases and V by 4 bases; bases with no gene match: 5. CDR3 sequence: CASSRVAGDQETQYF. The part of the CDR3 DNA that was read is TGTGCCAGCAGCCGGGTAGCGGGGGATCAAGAGACC. Together with reference TRBV14 and TRBJ2-5, the CDR3 gives the full variable domain: EAGVTQFPSHSVIEKGQTVTLRCDPISGHDNLYWYRRVMGKEIKFLLHFVKESKQDESGMPNNRFLAERTGGTYSTLKVQPAELEDSGVYFCASSRVAGDQETQYFGPGTRLLVL.

The sample holds many counts of this clone. CDR3 protein: CASSLAGLNNEQFF. CDR3 bases read: TGTGCCAGCAGTCTAGCGGGTCTCAACAATGAG. The V call is TRBV7-9, the J call TRBJ2-1, with TRBD2 identical over 8 bases. The read terminates 3 residues before the CDR3 end, so the remaining end is supplied by the germline J gene. The V and J ends lost 6 bases and 5 bases, in that order; junction bases with no gene match: 6. Germline V gene sequence: CDR1 SEHNR, CDR2 FQNEAQ (reference sequence). This CDR3 contains 14 residues.

A word on this clone: The CDR3 end falls 3 residues outside the read, so it is completed with the germline J gene. The rearrangement links TRBV19 to TRBJ1-2; D is possibly TRBD1 (5 bases). The V gene's germline CDR1 is LNHDA and CDR2 SQIVND (reference sequence). This CDR3 region has 15 residues. CDR3 protein: CASKRLAGEGYDYTF. The sequenced CDR3 bases are TGTGCCAGTAAACGACTAGCGGGAGAGGGGTACGAC.

This clone has ten or more counts. The CDR3 end is not reached by the read, which stops 3 residues before it; the germline J gene fills it in. The chain carries TRBV20-1 and TRBJ1-1, with D possibly matching TRBD1 (6 bases). The CDR3 totals 14 residues. The ends were cut back, 6 bases at V and 0 bases at J, with 14 bases in the middle. Germline loops: CDR1 DFQATT, CDR2 SNEGSKA (reference sequence). The CDR3 sequence is CSAPVGAMNTEAFF. The part of the CDR3 DNA that was read is TGCAGTGCGCCGGTGGGGGCAATGAACACTGAA.

This clone was seen repeatedly, ten times or more. The CDR3 here is CASSERNFGRERVEQYF. CDR3 bases read: TGTGCCAGCAGTGAAAGAAATTTTGGGCGGGAACGGGTCGAG. The chain uses TRBV2 and TRBJ2-7; weak D call: TRBD2 (6 bases). The CDR3 end is not reached by the read, which stops 3 residues before it; the germline J gene fills it in. Germline CDR1 is SNHLY and CDR2 is FYNNEI. CDR3 length equals 17 residues. V gave up 2 bases and J gave up 6 bases, with 23 bases separating them.

As regards this clone: The read terminates 3 residues before the CDR3 end, so the remaining end is supplied by the germline J gene. The V and J genes are TRBV11-1 and TRBJ1-2; 8 bases match TRBD1. In germline, CDR1 is SGHAT, CDR2 FQDESV (reference sequence). The CDR3 consists of 15 residues. CDR3 sequence: CASSLTDRGSGRYTF. Partial CDR3 DNA: TGTGCCAGCAGCTTAACCGACAGGGGATCAGGTCGC.

This clone has more than one count but fewer than ten. Read sequence stops 3 residues before the CDR3 end, and the germline J gene provides the missing end. This chain links TRBV20-1 with TRBJ1-2, with no clear D. V shed 1 base and J shed 6 bases, with 9 bases lying between them. CDR3 length equals 12 residues. The germline CDR1 and CDR2 sequences are DFQATT and SNEGSKA (reference sequence). CDR3 in amino acids: CSARVPGNGYTF. The covered CDR3 bases are TGCAGTGCTAGAGTCCCGGGGAATGGC.

The sample holds many counts of this clone. The read ends 3 residues shy of where the CDR3 ends; the end is completed using the germline J gene. The chain joins TRBV5-1 to TRBJ2-2; no firm D call. Germline V gene data show CDR1 as SGHRS and CDR2 as YFSETQ. The CDR3 spans 14 residues. V shed 2 bases and J shed 0 bases, with 5 bases lying between them. The CDR3 bases that were read are TGCGCCAGCAGCTTAGACTCGAACACCGGGGAG. The encoded protein is CASSLDSNTGE. The full CDR3 reads CASSLDSNTGELFF.

This clone was recorded at least ten times. Mismatch with germline at one junction end may stem from a read error. The CDR3 is cut off 3 residues early in the read; its end comes from the germline J gene. J is TRBJ1-4 and V is TRBV4-2; perhaps TRBD1 as D (6 bases). The length of the CDR3 is 15 residues. From germline, CDR1 is LGHNA and CDR2 YNFKEQ. CDR3 protein: CASSQEWGGGEKLFF. Partial CDR3 DNA: TGCGCCAGCAGCCAAGAATGGGGAGGGGGTGAAAAA.

The table lists this clone with many counts. The CDR3 end falls 3 residues outside the read, so it is completed with the germline J gene. V is TRBV20-1 and J is TRBJ2-2; 8 bases align to TRBD2. Germline assignment: CDR1 DFQATT and CDR2 SNEGSKA (reference sequence). V dropped 0 bases and J dropped 0; count of bases not matched to a gene: 6. This CDR3 contains 17 residues. The part of the CDR3 DNA that was read is TGCAGTGCTAGAGACCTTACTAGCGGAGCGAACACCGGGGAG. This sequence encodes CSARDLTSGANTGE. The whole CDR3 is CSARDLTSGANTGELFF.

This clone was seen repeatedly, ten times or more. The sequenced part of the CDR3 DNA is TGCAGCGTTGATCTGAAGGGGGAAGGAAATGAG. Its translation is CSVDLKGEGNE. The entire CDR3 protein reads CSVDLKGEGNEQFF. The rearrangement joins TRBV29-1 to TRBJ2-1, with D possibly being TRBD1 (6 bases). Read data end 3 residues before the CDR3 end; the end is taken from the germline J gene. CDR3 length: 14 amino acids. With 3 bases removed from V and 7 bases from J, the gap between germline ends came to 16 bases. The germline gives CDR1 SQVTM, CDR2 ANQGSEA.

This clone was counted many times. A read error may account for a junction end that differs from germline. The read stops 3 residues short of the end of the CDR3; the missing end is completed from the germline J gene. The chain carries TRBV4-2 and TRBJ1-1, with a tentative D call TRBD1 (6 bases). Per the germline V gene, CDR1 is LGHNA and CDR2 is YNFKEQ. This CDR3 comprises 15 residues. Here the CDR3 reads CASSQVGHQNTEAFF. The DNA read from the CDR3 is TGCGCCAGCAGCCAAGTGGGACACCAGAACACTGAA.